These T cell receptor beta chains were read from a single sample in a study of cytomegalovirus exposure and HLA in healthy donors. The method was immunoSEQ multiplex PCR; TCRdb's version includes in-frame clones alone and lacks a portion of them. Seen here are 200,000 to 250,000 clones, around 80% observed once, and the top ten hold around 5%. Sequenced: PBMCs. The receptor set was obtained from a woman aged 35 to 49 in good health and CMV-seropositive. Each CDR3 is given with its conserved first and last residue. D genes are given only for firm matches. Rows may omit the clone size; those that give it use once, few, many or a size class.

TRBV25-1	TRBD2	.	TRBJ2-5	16	TGTGCCAGCAGTGACCCCGGACGGGGGGGTCAAGAGACCCAGTACTTC	CASSDPGRGGQETQYF
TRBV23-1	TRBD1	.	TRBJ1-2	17	TGCGCCAGCAGTCCGACGATACCCGCAGGGGGAAACTATGGCTACACCTTC	CASSPTIPAGGNYGYTF
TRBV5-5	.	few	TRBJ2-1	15	TGTGCCAGCAGCCCGGCGGTGACAGCCAACAATGAGCAGTTCTTC	CASSPAVTANNEQFF
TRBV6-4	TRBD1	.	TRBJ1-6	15	TGTGCCAGCACAGAGACAGGGTCATGGAATTCACCCCTCCACTTT	CASTETGSWNSPLHF
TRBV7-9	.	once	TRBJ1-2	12	TGTTCCAGCAGCCGATCAGGGAATGGCTACACCTTC	CSSSRSGNGYTF
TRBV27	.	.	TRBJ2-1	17	TGTGCCAGCAGTTCCGGCTTCGAGGGAGGAGCCTACAATGAGCAGTTCTTC	CASSSGFEGGAYNEQFF
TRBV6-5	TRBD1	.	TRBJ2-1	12	TGTGCCAGCAGCCCTTACAGGGGTGAGCAGTTCTTC	CASSPYRGEQFF
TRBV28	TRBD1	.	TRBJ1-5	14	TGTGCCAGCAGACCTGGGACAGGCAATCAGCCCCAGCATTTT	CASRPGTGNQPQHF
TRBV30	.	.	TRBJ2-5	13	TGTGCCTGGAGTGTCGGGTCGGCAAGTACCCAGTACTTC	CAWSVGSASTQYF
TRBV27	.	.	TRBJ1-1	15	TGTGCCAGCAGTTTCCATGGACAGATGAACACTGAAGCTTTCTTT	CASSFHGQMNTEAFF
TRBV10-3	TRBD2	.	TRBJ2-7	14	TGTGCCATCAGTGAACGGGGGGGAGGGTACGAGCAGTACTTC	CAISERGGGYEQYF
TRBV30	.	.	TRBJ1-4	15	TGTGCCTGGAGTGTATGGACTTCAACTAATGAAAAACTGTTTTTT	CAWSVWTSTNEKLFF
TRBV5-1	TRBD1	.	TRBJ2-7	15	TGCGCCAGCAGCTTGGATGACAGGGTCTCCTACGAGCAGTACTTC	CASSLDDRVSYEQYF
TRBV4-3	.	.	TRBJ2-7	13	TGCGCCAGCAGCCAAGAAGGCAGGGGCGAGCAGTACTTC	CASSQEGRGEQYF
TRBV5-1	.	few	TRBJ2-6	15	TGCGCCAGCAGCTTGGAACTATCTGGGGCCAACGTCCTGACTTTC	CASSLELSGANVLTF
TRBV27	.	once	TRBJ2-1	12	TGTGCCAGCACGTCCGCGATCAATGAGCAGTTCTTC	CASTSAINEQFF
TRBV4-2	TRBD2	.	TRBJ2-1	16	TGTGCCAGCAGCCAAGTAGGGACTAGCTCCTACAATGAGCAGTTCTTC	CASSQVGTSSYNEQFF
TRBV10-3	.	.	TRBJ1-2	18	TGTGCCATCAGTCACTCCGGGTCCGTGCCCTTAGCTAACTATGGCTACACCTTC	CAISHSGSVPLANYGYTF
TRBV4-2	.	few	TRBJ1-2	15	TGTGCCAGCAGCCAGGCGGCAGTAGCTAACTATGGCTACACCTTC	CASSQAAVANYGYTF
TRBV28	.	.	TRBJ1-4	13	TGTGCCAGCAGACTACCTGGGGGGGAAAAACTGTTTTTT	CASRLPGGEKLFF
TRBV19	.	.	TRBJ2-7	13	TGTGCCAGTAGTGCCACAGGCCCCTACGAGCAGTACTTC	CASSATGPYEQYF
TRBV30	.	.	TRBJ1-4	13	TGTGCCTGGAGACAAGGGGCTTACGAAAAACTGTTTTTT	CAWRQGAYEKLFF
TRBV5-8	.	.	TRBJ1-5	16	TGTGCCAGCAGCTTGTCGGGGTATTATAGCAATCAGCCCCAGCATTTT	CASSLSGYYSNQPQHF
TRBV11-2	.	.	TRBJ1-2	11	TGTGCCGGCAGAGGGCGGGATGGCTACACCTTC	CAGRGRDGYTF
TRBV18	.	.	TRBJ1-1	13	TGTGCCAGCTCAGGACAGCTGAACACTGAAGCTTTCTTT	CASSGQLNTEAFF
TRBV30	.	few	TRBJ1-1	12	TGTGCCTGGAGTGGACAACGAACTGAAGCTTTCTTT	CAWSGQRTEAFF
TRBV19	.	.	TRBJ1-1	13	TGTGCCACAAGGGACACGACTAATCTGAAGGCTTTCTTT	CATRDTTNLKAFF
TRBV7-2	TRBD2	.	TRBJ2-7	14	TGTGCCAGCAGCTTAAGCGGGAGCTCGAACGAGCAGTACTTC	CASSLSGSSNEQYF
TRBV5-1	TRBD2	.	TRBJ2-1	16	TGCGCCAGCAGCGTTGCCGGGACTAGTCCTGGCAATGAGCAGTTCTTC	CASSVAGTSPGNEQFF
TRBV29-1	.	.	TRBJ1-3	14	TGCAGCGTTGACATGTCAGGGGCTGGAAACACCATATATTTT	CSVDMSGAGNTIYF
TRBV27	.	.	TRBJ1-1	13	TGTGCCAGCAGACCATGGGACAACGCTGAAGCTTTCTTT	CASRPWDNAEAFF
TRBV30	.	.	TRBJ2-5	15	TGTGCCTGGAGTGTACTGCGGGACTTCCAAGAGACCCAGTACTTC	CAWSVLRDFQETQYF
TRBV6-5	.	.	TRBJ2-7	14	TGTGCCAGCAGTCCCGGGGTGGGCCAATCCGAGCAGTACTTC	CASSPGVGQSEQYF
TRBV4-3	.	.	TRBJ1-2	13	TGCGCCAGCAGCCAAGTCGTTAACTATGGCTACACCTTC	CASSQVVNYGYTF
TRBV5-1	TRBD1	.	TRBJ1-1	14	TGCGCCAGCAGCCAGGGACAGTCGAACACTGAAGCTTTCTTT	CASSQGQSNTEAFF
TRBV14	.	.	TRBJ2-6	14	TGTGCCAGCAGCCAGCTATCTGGGGCCAACGTCCTGACTTTC	CASSQLSGANVLTF
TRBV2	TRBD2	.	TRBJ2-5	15	TGTGCCAGCAAGGGACTAGCGGGCCCCCAAGAGACCCAGTACTTC	CASKGLAGPQETQYF
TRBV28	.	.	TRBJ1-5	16	TGTGCCAGCAGTTGGGGTAGAGGGTCCGGCAATCAGCCCCAGCATTTT	CASSWGRGSGNQPQHF
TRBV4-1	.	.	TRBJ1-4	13	TGCGCCAGCAGCCAAGATGGGGGGGGAAAACTGTTTTTT	CASSQDGGGKLFF
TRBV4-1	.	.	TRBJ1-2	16	TGCGCCAGCAGCCAAGAGGTCCCCAGGGTGGGGAGGGGCTACACCTTC	CASSQEVPRVGRGYTF
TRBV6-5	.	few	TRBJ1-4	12	TGTGCCAGCAGAGGACTTGGGGAAAAACTGTTTTTT	CASRGLGEKLFF
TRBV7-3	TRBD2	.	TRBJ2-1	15	TGTGCCAGCAGCTTAACGGCCAGCGGGGGGAATGAGCAGTTCTTC	CASSLTASGGNEQFF
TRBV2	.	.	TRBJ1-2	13	TGTGCCAGCAGTGAGGACACCATCTATGGCTACACCTTC	CASSEDTIYGYTF
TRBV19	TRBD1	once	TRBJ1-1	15	TGTGCCAGTAGTACCGGGACAGGCGGAAACACTGAAGCTTTCTTT	CASSTGTGGNTEAFF
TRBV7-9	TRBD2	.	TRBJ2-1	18	TGTGCCAGCAGCTCTACACTAACTAGCGGGGGTCGGTACAATGAGCAGTTCTTC	CASSSTLTSGGRYNEQFF
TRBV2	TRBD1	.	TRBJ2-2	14	TGTGCCAGCGAGAGGGGGCGCACGGCCGGGGAGCTGTTTTTT	CASERGRTAGELFF